This T cell receptor (beta chain) emerged from a study of molecular identifiers for immune sequencing clone quantification. As CD8+CD4-CCR7+CD45RA+ cells, naive CD8 T cells were sorted. The CDR3 is 16 amino acids. The germline V gene encodes CDR1 PRHDT and CDR2 FYEKMQ (reference sequence). This clonotype was seen a handful of times. At one end the junction does not follow the germline gene, possibly because of a read error. From the PCR reads, TCRdb called clonotypes with MiXCR, one entry per CDR3 protein. The sample yields 460,000 or so distinct CDR3 sequences, less than 30% seen once. This TCR came from a human donor in good health. Some libraries in this study had Jurkat cell RNA spiked in. This chain links TRBV13 with TRBJ2-5, with D perhaps TRBD2 (5 bases). The sequencing input was naive CD8+ T cells from blood, with Jurkat cell RNA spiked in. The subset denotes: FACS-sorted CD8+CD4-CCR7+CD45RA+ naive T cells. CDR3 amino acids: CASSLGPDWHKDTQYF. In DNA, the CDR3 is TGTGCCAGCAGCTTAGGCCCGGACTGGCACAAAGACACCCAGTACTTC.